This TCR beta chain was sequenced for a study of human T cells and chemical hapten exposure. As for the study in general: An area of 2 cm by around 2 cm on upper inner arm skin received 2% DPC for sensitization.

TCRdb processed the RACE reads anew with MiXCR; each CDR3 protein has one entry. The sample lists 80,000 to 95,000 distinct CDR3 sequences, roughly 10% occurring once. Stated time point: patch test 1, 2 weeks after DPC sensitization. Treatment of the sample: therapeutic diphenylcyclopropenone sensitization with weekly scalp DPC. About this clonotype itself: The antigen is unknown.

The study's findings and limits: Expanded TCRs formed significantly more large CDR3 similarity clusters than controls. Alopecia in the donors means their immune response may deviate from healthy people's.

CDR3 size: 13 residues. The V and J ends lost 6 bases and 10 bases, in that order; junction bases with no gene match: 3. Germline V gene sequence: CDR1 MDHEN, CDR2 SYDVKM. The V call is TRBV28, the J call TRBJ2-1; 13 bases agree with TRBD2. Here the sequenced sample was whole blood, taken in connection with sensitization to the hapten diphenylcyclopropenone (DPC). This sequence was found in a woman aged 45 to 65 with alopecia areata. Some clones in this sample may be carry-over from other donors' samples. DNA of the CDR3: TGTGCCAGCAGGGGGGGACTAGCGGGAGAGCAGTTCTTC. It translates to CASRGGLAGEQFF.